This T cell receptor beta chain was found in a study of blood T cell repertoires in COVID-19 (dated by TCRdb to the early 2020s). With regard to the full study: Samples from collaborators originated in the United States, Italy and Spain and spanned both the acute and convalescent phases of COVID-19. The prospective study material was composed of cDNA or gDNA derived from T cells, B-cell-depleted T cells, or PBMCs. Deeply sampled blood TCRbeta repertoires from subjects exposed to, actively infected with, or recovered from COVID-19 were included in the dataset. The repertoires were made available in a free public database intended to serve as a resource for research on the immune response to SARS-CoV-2. Samples came from the ongoing ImmuneRACE study (first 160 participants) plus 1,254 subjects from 6 global collaborators. The sample metadata nearly always contained a de-identified subject ID, COVID-19 status, age in years and sex. Where available, HLA class I and class II types were taken from metadata supplied by the sample provider and were not determined by assay-based typing.

For this clone: Its specific antigen is unknown. No much larger clone is present one base from it, and per-base qualities are unavailable.

Whole blood was collected in K2EDTA tubes by collaborating institutions according to the institutions' own protocols. For TCRbeta analysis, collaborators shipped samples in one of three forms: frozen whole blood, isolated PBMCs, or DNA extracted from either of those sample types. CDR1 SGHRS and CDR2 YFSETQ are derived from the germline V gene. From its cysteine to its phenylalanine, the CDR3 spans 14 amino acids. Only the CDR3 portion is preserved as DNA: 42 bases, with reading frame beginning at the first base. Compared with germline, V lacks 5 bases and J lacks 5 bases; bases without a gene match: 9. The paper as a whole reports these results and caveats: How much clinical and demographic metadata was included differed by source and by participant, and the metadata was provided uncurated.

TCRbeta CDR3 regions were amplified from genomic DNA by means of the immunoSEQ Assay, a bias-controlled multiplex PCR. As for the original processing: The number of nucleated cells in each sample was estimated from the amplification of reference gene primers within the assay. To quantify the absolute abundance of each unique TCRbeta CDR3 rearrangement, sequence reads were collapsed and filtered. For each sample, productive Simpson clonality was calculated as the square root of Simpson's diversity index over productive rearrangements. TCRdb limited this immuneACCESS table to in-frame rearrangements with V and J called. A share of clones is missing; checked studies link under half to unresolved V genes, and the rest is unexplained. The DNA gave D and trimming, while V, J and clone size come from that table. Recorded for this sample are some 150,000 clones; approximately 83% of them occurred a single time. The top ten clones comprise over 2.5% of the sample.

This sequence originates from a woman at least 80 years old with acute or convalescent COVID-19. The chain was built from TRBV5-1 and TRBJ1-1; TRBD1 aligns with 7 central bases. The specimen sequenced was peripheral blood. DNA sequence: TGCGCCAGCAGTCCAGTGACAGGGAAGACTGAAGCTTTCTTT. Its protein product is CASSPVTGKTEAFF.